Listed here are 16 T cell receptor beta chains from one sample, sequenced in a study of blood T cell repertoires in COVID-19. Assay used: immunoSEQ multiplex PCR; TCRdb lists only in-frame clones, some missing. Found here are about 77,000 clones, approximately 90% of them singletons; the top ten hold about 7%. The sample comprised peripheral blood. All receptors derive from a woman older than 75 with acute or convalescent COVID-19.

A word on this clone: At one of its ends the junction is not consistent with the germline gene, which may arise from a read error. This CDR3 reads CASSADWTVTRELF. CDR3 nucleotide sequence: TGCGCCAGCAGCGCCGACTGGACTGTCACTAGGGAGCTCTTC. The chain couples TRBV5-1 to TRBJ2-1, with D perhaps matching TRBD2 (5 bases). This CDR3 is 14 amino acids long. Per the germline V gene, CDR1 is SGHRS and CDR2 is YFSETQ.

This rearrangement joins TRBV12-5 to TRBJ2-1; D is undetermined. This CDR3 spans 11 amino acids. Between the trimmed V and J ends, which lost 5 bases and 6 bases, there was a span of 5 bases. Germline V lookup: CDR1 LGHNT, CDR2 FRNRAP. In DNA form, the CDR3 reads TGTGCTAGTGGTCGGAGCAATGAGCAGTTCTTC. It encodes CASGRSNEQFF.

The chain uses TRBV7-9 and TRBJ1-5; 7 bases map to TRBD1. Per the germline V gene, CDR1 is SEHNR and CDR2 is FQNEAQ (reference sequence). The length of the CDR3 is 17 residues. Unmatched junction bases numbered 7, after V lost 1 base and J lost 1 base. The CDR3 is CASSLEGAEGSNQPQHF. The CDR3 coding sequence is TGTGCCAGCAGCTTAGAGGGGGCAGAGGGGAGCAATCAGCCCCAGCATTTT.

The CDR3 coding sequence is TGTGCCAGCAGCCTGACAGGGGGCGGAGGCTACACCTTC. Its protein product is CASSLTGGGGYTF. V gene TRBV7-9 combines with J gene TRBJ1-2; 10 bases fit TRBD1. Trimming cost V 5 bases and J 8 bases; bases outside gene matches: 5. Germline V gives CDR1 SEHNR, CDR2 FQNEAQ (reference sequence). This CDR3 comprises 13 residues.

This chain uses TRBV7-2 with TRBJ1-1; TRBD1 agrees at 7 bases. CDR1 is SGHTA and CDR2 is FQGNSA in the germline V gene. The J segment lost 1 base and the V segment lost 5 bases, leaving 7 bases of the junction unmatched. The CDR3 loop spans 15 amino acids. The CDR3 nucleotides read TGTGCCAGCAGCCCCGCCGGGACAGAGAACACTGAAGCTTTCTTT. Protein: CASSPAGTENTEAFF.

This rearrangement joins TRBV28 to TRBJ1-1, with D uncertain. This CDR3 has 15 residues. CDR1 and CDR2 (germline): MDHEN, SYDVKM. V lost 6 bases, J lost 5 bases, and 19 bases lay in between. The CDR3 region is CASSFTRGLGTEAFF. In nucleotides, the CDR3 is TGTGCCAGCAGCTTCACGCGGGGTTTGGGAACTGAAGCTTTCTTT.

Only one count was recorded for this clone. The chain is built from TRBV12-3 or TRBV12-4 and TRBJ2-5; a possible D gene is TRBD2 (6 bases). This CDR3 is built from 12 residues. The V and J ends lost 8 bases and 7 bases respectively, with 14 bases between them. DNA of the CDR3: TGTGCCAGCTCCGACATGGGGGGGACCCAGTACTTC. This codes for CASSDMGGTQYF.

This CDR3 is CASSEALPGKTEAFF. The CDR3 region has the DNA TGTGCCAGCAGTGAAGCGCTTCCAGGGAAGACTGAAGCTTTCTTT. The chain combines TRBV6-1 with TRBJ1-1; possibly TRBD1 for D (5 bases). The CDR3 totals 15 residues. CDR1 is MNHNS, CDR2 SASEGT, per germline. V was shortened by 0 bases and J by 5 bases, with 13 bases between the two germline ends.

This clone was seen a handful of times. CDR3 bases: TGTGCCAGCAGCCGACTGAGCTCTGGAAACACCATATATTTT. It translates to CASSRLSSGNTIYF. The V gene is TRBV6-5, the J gene TRBJ1-3, with D unclear. The V end was cut by 6 bases, the J end by 0 bases, with 9 bases between. Germline V lookup: CDR1 MNHEY, CDR2 SVGAGI. This CDR3 contains 14 residues.

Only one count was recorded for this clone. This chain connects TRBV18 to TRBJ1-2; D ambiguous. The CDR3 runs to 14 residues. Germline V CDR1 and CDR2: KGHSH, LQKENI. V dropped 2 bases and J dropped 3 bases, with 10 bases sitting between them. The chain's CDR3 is CASSPGEGDYGYTF. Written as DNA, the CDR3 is TGTGCCAGCTCACCAGGTGAGGGCGACTATGGCTACACCTTC. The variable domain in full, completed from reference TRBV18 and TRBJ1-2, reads NAGVMQNPRHLVRRRGQEARLRCSPMKGHSHVYWYRQLPEEGLKFMVYLQKENIIDESGMPKERFSAEFPKEGPSILRIQQVVRGDSAAYFCASSPGEGDYGYTFGSGTRLTVV.

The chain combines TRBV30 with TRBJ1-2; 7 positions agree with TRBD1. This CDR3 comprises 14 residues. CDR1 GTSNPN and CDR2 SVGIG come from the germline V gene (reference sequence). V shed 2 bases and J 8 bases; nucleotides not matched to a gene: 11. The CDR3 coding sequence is TGTGCCTGGAGTACGCGTCAGGGGGTAACCGGCTACACCTTC. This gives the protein CAWSTRQGVTGYTF.

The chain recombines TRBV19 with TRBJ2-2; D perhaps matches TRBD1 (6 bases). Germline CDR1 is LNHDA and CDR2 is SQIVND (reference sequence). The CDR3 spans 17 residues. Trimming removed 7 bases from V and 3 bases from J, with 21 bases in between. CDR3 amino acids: CASNHPRQAPHTGELFF. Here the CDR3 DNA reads TGTGCCAGTAACCACCCCCGACAGGCCCCCCACACCGGGGAGCTGTTTTTT.

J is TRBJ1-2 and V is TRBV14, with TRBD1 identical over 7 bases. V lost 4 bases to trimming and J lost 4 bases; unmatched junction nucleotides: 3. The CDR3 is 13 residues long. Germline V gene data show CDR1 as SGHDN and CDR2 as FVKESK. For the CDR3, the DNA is TGTGCCAGCAGCCCAGGACAGGCCTATGGCTACACCTTC. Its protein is CASSPGQAYGYTF.

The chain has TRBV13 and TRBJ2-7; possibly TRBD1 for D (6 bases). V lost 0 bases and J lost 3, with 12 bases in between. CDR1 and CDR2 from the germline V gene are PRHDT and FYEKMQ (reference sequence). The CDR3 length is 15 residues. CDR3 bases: TGTGCCAGCAGCTTAGGAGGGGCAGGGGTCTACGAGCAGTACTTC. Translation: CASSLGGAGVYEQYF.

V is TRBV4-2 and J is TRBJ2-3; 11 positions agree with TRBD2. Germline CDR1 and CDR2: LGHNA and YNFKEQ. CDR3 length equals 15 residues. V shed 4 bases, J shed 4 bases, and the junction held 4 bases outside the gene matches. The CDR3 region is CASSRQTSGADTQYF. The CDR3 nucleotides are TGTGCCAGCAGCCGACAGACTAGCGGGGCAGATACGCAGTATTTT.

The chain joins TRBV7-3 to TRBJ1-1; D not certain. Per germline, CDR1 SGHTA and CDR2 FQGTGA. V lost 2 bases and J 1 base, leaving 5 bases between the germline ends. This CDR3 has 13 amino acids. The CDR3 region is CASSLGRNTEAFF. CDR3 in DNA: TGTGCCAGCAGCTTAGGGCGGAACACTGAAGCTTTCTTT.